This record concerns one TCR beta chain sequence. Its antigen remains unidentified. Sequencing was performed with immunoSEQ multiplex PCR; in TCRdb, only in-frame clones are kept and a portion is missing. The table includes 52,000 or so clones, 89% detected once. This record comes from a study of cytomegalovirus exposure and HLA in healthy donors. Study-level information: The roughly 120 validation repertoires used the same platform as the 550 to 700 first-cohort repertoires (as reported by a later analysis).

The CDR3 has 14 residues. Germline assignment: CDR1 SNHLY and CDR2 FYNNEI. The V gene end was trimmed by 5 bases and the J gene end by 2 bases; junction bases not matched to a gene: 4. Notes on the study in general: That first-cohort TCR clusters tended to co-occur in the roughly 130 validation repertoires was found in a later analysis. Cytomegalovirus status was reportedly diagnosed by the classifier with high sensitivity and specificity.

The chain uses TRBV2 and TRBJ2-3; TRBD1 agrees at 7 bases. The sequence was obtained from a woman under 30 in good health and CMV-seronegative. The sequencing sample was made of PBMCs. CDR3 coding DNA: TGTGCCAGCAGTAGGGACAGCTTCACAGATACGCAGTATTTT. This sequence encodes CASSRDSFTDTQYF.